The rows below give T cell receptor beta chains drawn from one sample of a study of blood T cell repertoires in COVID-19. Some clones are missing from TCRdb's copy, which holds only in-frame ones; the method was immunoSEQ multiplex PCR. There are 300,000 to 450,000 clones in the sample; approximately 80% occur only once, and roughly 1.2% lies in the top ten. The sequencing input was peripheral blood. The receptors shown here come from a human donor with acute or convalescent COVID-19. The donor label of this sample is uncertain. Each CDR3 is given with its conserved first and last residue. A D gene is named only where the DNA matches it firmly. Clone size is stated in some rows and not others, as once, few, many or a class when expanded.

J: TRBJ1-1
length: 15
D: NA
V: TRBV18
size: NA
DNA: TGTGCCAGCTCACCACCACAGCTAACAACCGCTGAAGCTTTCTTT
CDR3: CASSPPQLTTAEAFF

J: TRBJ2-3
length: 16
D: NA
V: TRBV25-1
size: NA
DNA: TGTGCCAGCAGTGAAAGGGGCAGGGGATATTCGGATACGCAGTATTTT
CDR3: CASSERGRGYSDTQYF

J: TRBJ1-2
length: 15
D: TRBD1
V: TRBV7-9
size: NA
DNA: TGTGCCAGCATTTCCTGGGACAGACGTAACTATGGCTACACCTTC
CDR3: CASISWDRRNYGYTF

J: TRBJ2-2
length: 15
D: NA
V: TRBV5-6
size: NA
DNA: TGTGCCAGCACCCGATTCGGCCCGAGGCCCGGGGAGCTGTTTTTT
CDR3: CASTRFGPRPGELFF

J: TRBJ1-4
length: 13
D: NA
V: TRBV7-9
size: NA
DNA: TGTGCCAGCAGCTTTGTAGTCGGTGAAAAACTGTTTTTT
CDR3: CASSFVVGEKLFF

J: TRBJ2-7
length: 14
D: NA
V: TRBV19
size: once
DNA: TGTGCCAGTTCGGACGGCGGGGACTCCTACGAGCAGTACTTC
CDR3: CASSDGGDSYEQYF

J: TRBJ2-1
length: 12
D: NA
V: TRBV2
size: NA
DNA: TGTGCCAGCAGTACGGTCCCCAGAGGGCAGTTCTTC
CDR3: CASSTVPRGQFF

J: TRBJ1-2
length: 12
D: NA
V: TRBV28
size: NA
DNA: TGTGCCAGCAGGTTCCCAGGATATGGCTACACCTTC
CDR3: CASRFPGYGYTF

J: TRBJ1-1
length: 13
D: TRBD1
V: TRBV3-1/TRBV3-2
size: NA
DNA: TGTGCCAGTTCACAGGGGGCAAGGACTGAAGCTTTCTTT
CDR3: CASSQGARTEAFF

J: TRBJ1-2
length: 16
D: TRBD1
V: TRBV6-6
size: NA
DNA: TGTGCCAGCATATACGAGGGGGCACGAGGAGTAGACGGCTACACCTTC
CDR3: CASIYEGARGVDGYTF

J: TRBJ1-1
length: 12
D: NA
V: TRBV10-3
size: NA
DNA: TGTGCCATAAGGGGCGAGAACACTGAAGCTTTCTTT
CDR3: CAIRGENTEAFF

J: TRBJ1-1
length: 15
D: NA
V: TRBV7-2
size: NA
DNA: TGTGCCAGCAGCTTAGTAGTGCAGGGGAAGGCTGAAGCTTTCTTT
CDR3: CASSLVVQGKAEAFF

J: TRBJ2-3
length: 11
D: NA
V: TRBV28
size: once
DNA: TGTGCCAGCAGTCTCTTAGATACGCAGTATTTT
CDR3: CASSLLDTQYF

J: TRBJ2-3
length: 12
D: NA
V: TRBV25-1
size: NA
DNA: TGTGCCCTTCAGAGCGTCACAGATACGCAGTATTTT
CDR3: CALQSVTDTQYF

J: TRBJ1-4
length: 15
D: TRBD1
V: TRBV5-1
size: NA
DNA: TGCGCCAGCAGCCTACAGGGGAACTATAATGAAAAACTGTTTTTT
CDR3: CASSLQGNYNEKLFF

J: TRBJ2-1
length: 15
D: NA
V: TRBV4-1
size: NA
DNA: TGCGCCAGCAGCCAATCTAGCGACTCCTACAATGAGCAGTTCTTC
CDR3: CASSQSSDSYNEQFF

J: TRBJ2-2
length: 14
D: NA
V: TRBV9
size: NA
DNA: TGTGCCAGCGGGGGGAGGACGAACACCGGGGAGCTGTTTTTT
CDR3: CASGGRTNTGELFF

J: TRBJ2-1
length: 13
D: NA
V: TRBV29-1
size: NA
DNA: TGCAGCGTTGAGGGCAGGGGACGACGTGAGCAGTTCTTC
CDR3: CSVEGRGRREQFF

J: TRBJ1-6
length: 14
D: NA
V: TRBV28
size: NA
DNA: TGTGCCAGCAGTACAGGGTTTGATAATTCACCCCTCCACTTT
CDR3: CASSTGFDNSPLHF

J: TRBJ2-1
length: 15
D: TRBD1
V: TRBV6-6
size: NA
DNA: TGTGCCAGCAGTTACCTCAAGGGACAGCAAAATGAGCAGTTCTTC
CDR3: CASSYLKGQQNEQFF

J: TRBJ1-1
length: 15
D: TRBD1
V: TRBV15
size: NA
DNA: TGTGCCACCAGCAGAGGGGACAGAATGAACACTGAAGCTTTCTTT
CDR3: CATSRGDRMNTEAFF

J: TRBJ1-2
length: 15
D: TRBD1
V: TRBV19
size: few
DNA: TGTGCCAGTAGGAGAACGACAGGGTCTAACTATGGCTACACCTTC
CDR3: CASRRTTGSNYGYTF

J: TRBJ2-1
length: 13
D: NA
V: TRBV7-9
size: NA
DNA: TGTGCCAGCAGCTTAGGGGGCGGACAGGAGCAGTTCTTC
CDR3: CASSLGGGQEQFF

J: TRBJ2-7
length: 12
D: NA
V: TRBV5-4
size: once
DNA: TGTGCCAGCAGCATCCGGGGGAGCGAGCAGTACTTC
CDR3: CASSIRGSEQYF

J: TRBJ1-1
length: 15
D: TRBD1
V: TRBV19
size: NA
DNA: TGTGCCAGTAGGGGACCCGGGACAGGGGGCACTGAAGCTTTCTTT
CDR3: CASRGPGTGGTEAFF

J: TRBJ1-2
length: 13
D: NA
V: TRBV12-3/TRBV12-4
size: NA
DNA: TGTGCCAGCAGCCCCGGGAGGAACTATGGCTACACCTTC
CDR3: CASSPGRNYGYTF